This T cell receptor (beta chain) came from a study of blood T cell repertoires in COVID-19. At the level of the study: Collection of acute and convalescent COVID-19 samples took place in the United States, Italy and Spain.

Clones were read by immunoSEQ multiplex PCR, and TCRdb kept only the in-frame ones, dropping some. The sample has approximately 69,000 clones, 81% seen once. V dropped 3 bases and J dropped 6; count of bases not matched to a gene: 6. The CDR3 runs to 15 residues. Germline assignment: CDR1 KGHSH and CDR2 LQKENI. This clone was counted a few times. This TCR came from a woman aged 70-85 years with acute or convalescent COVID-19. This rearrangement joins TRBV18 to TRBJ2-1, with 9 bases matching TRBD2. The sequenced sample consisted of peripheral blood. The CDR3 protein is CASSPHSGSPNEQFF. CDR3 coding DNA: TGTGCCAGCTCACCCCATAGCGGGAGCCCCAATGAGCAGTTCTTC.